Following are 12 T cell receptor beta chains from one sample sequenced in a study of identical twins. TCRdb passed the 5' RACE reads through MiXCR, listing each CDR3 protein once. The top ten hold around 1.6% of the sample, which has about 890,000 distinct CDR3 sequences, roughly an eighth seen once. Another study also made use of these data, one on yellow fever vaccine responses in identical twins.

The sequenced sample consisted of PBMCs. These receptor sequences come from a woman between 18 and 29 years old in good health.

V gene TRBV11-1 combines with J gene TRBJ1-4, with D uncertain. Germline CDR1 and CDR2: SGHAT and FQDESV (reference sequence). The CDR3 is made up of 18 amino acids. V dropped 4 bases and J dropped 0 bases, with 18 bases sitting between them. DNA of the CDR3: TGTGCCAGCAGCTCCGCGGCCGTGAGTCAGTCAACTAATGAAAAACTGTTTTTT. The encoded protein is CASSSAAVSQSTNEKLFF.

This clonotype was picked up a small number of times. CDR3 in amino acids: CASSLRTSGSIDTQYF. CDR3 bases: TGTGCCAGCAGTCTCCGGACTAGCGGGAGTATAGATACGCAGTATTTT. The rearrangement links TRBV12-3 or TRBV12-4 to TRBJ2-3; 13 bases are shared with TRBD2. The CDR3 is made up of 16 amino acids. V was clipped by 5 bases and J by 5 bases; unmatched bases: 7.

The CDR3 reads CASSTSPSGNTIYF. The CDR3 region has the DNA TGCGCCAGCAGCACCAGTCCTTCTGGAAACACCATATATTTT. The V gene is TRBV5-1, the J gene TRBJ1-3, with D uncertain. Trimming removed 4 bases from V and 1 base from J, with 9 bases in between. The CDR3 has 14 residues. Germline values: CDR1 SGHRS, CDR2 YFSETQ.

CDR3 amino acids: CASSHPWTADRELFF. The CDR3 DNA reads TGTGCCAGCAGCCACCCCTGGACAGCGGACCGGGAGCTGTTTTTT. The genes are TRBV3-1 and TRBJ2-2; a possible D gene is TRBD1 (6 bases). The germline V gene has CDR1 LGHDT and CDR2 YNNKEL (reference sequence). V was pared by 3 bases and J by 9 bases, with 17 bases between. The CDR3 sequence is 15 residues long.

The chain links TRBV6-5 to TRBJ1-1; no clear D gene. The CDR3 covers 15 residues. CDR1 MNHEY and CDR2 SVGAGI come from the germline V gene. The germline V and J ends were trimmed by 2 bases and 0 bases, with 10 bases remaining between them. In DNA, the CDR3 is TGTGCCAGCAGTTACCAAGTCGGGGTGAACACTGAAGCTTTCTTT. Translating it yields CASSYQVGVNTEAFF.

V usage is TRBV4-1 and J usage is TRBJ2-7; no firm D call. The CDR3 is made up of 15 amino acids. Germline CDR1 is MGHRA and CDR2 is YSYEKL. The CDR3 nucleotides are TGCGCCAGCAGCCAAGGGCCCACAGCTTCCTACAAGCAGTACGTC. Amino acids: CASSQGPTASYKQYV.

This clonotype occurred many times. The genes are TRBV25-1 and TRBJ1-5; D remains ambiguous. Germline-derived CDR1 and CDR2 are MGHDK and SYGVNS. CDR3 length: 12 residues. Trimming removed 4 bases from V and 1 base from J, with 2 bases in between. CDR3 nucleotide sequence: TGTGCCAGCAGTGGGAGCAATCAGCCCCAGCATTTT. This encodes CASSGSNQPQHF. Together with reference TRBV25-1 and TRBJ1-5, the CDR3 gives the full variable domain: EADIYQTPRYLVIGTGKKITLECSQTMGHDKMYWYQQDPGMELHLIHYSYGVNSTEKGDLSSESTVSRIRTEHFPLTLESARPSHTSQYLCASSGSNQPQHFGDGTRLSIL.

This clonotype occurred many times. V usage is TRBV12-3 or TRBV12-4 and J usage is TRBJ2-1; TRBD2 might be the D (5 bases). The CDR3 is 13 residues long. V was pared by 2 bases and J by 4 bases, with 6 bases between. The CDR3: CASSLREYNEQFF. CDR3 sequence (DNA): TGTGCCAGCAGTTTACGGGAATACAATGAGCAGTTCTTC.

The table lists this clonotype with a few counts. The chain has TRBV4-1 and TRBJ1-1; D remains ambiguous. This CDR3 is built from 15 residues. The V end lost 0 bases, the J end lost 0 bases, and 8 bases lay between the germline ends. The germline V gene has CDR1 MGHRA and CDR2 YSYEKL. The chain's CDR3 is CASSQDPRMNTEAFF. The CDR3 DNA sequence: TGCGCCAGCAGCCAAGATCCCCGGATGAACACTGAAGCTTTCTTT.

The J gene is TRBJ2-1, the V gene TRBV28, with TRBD2 matching over 13 bases. The CDR3 runs to 19 residues. Germline CDR1 MDHEN, CDR2 SYDVKM. V lost 2 bases and J lost 8; bases outside the gene matches: 15. In nucleotides, the CDR3 is TGTGCCAGCAGTTTAGGTACTAGCGGGAGGGGCTTGTACTTCGATGAGCAGTTCTTC. As protein: CASSLGTSGRGLYFDEQFF.

This chain connects TRBV15 to TRBJ2-4, with 9 bases aligning to TRBD1. Trimming took 3 bases from V and 16 from J; bases not matched to a gene: 22. The CDR3 loop spans 17 amino acids. Germline lookup yields CDR1 LNHNV and CDR2 YYDKDF (reference sequence). CDR3 sequence reads: CATSSERGTGQGPLTYF. Written as DNA, the CDR3 is TGTGCCACCAGCAGTGAGCGAGGAACGGGACAGGGTCCTCTGACATACTTC.

V and J are TRBV28 and TRBJ2-7; TRBD1 might be the D (5 bases). This CDR3 spans 10 amino acids. Germline CDR1 reads MDHEN; CDR2 reads SYDVKM. CDR3 sequence reads: CATTRVEQYF. In DNA, the CDR3 is TGTGCTACTACCAGGGTCGAGCAGTACTTC.